The present TCR beta chain was sequenced within a study of vaccination and CD4 T cells after COVID-19. About the research overall: In culture, cells were exposed to overlapping spike peptides from SARS-CoV-2, HCoV-NL63, HCoV-OC43 and HCoV-229E.

Sequencing of DNA taken from cultured CD4+ T cells relied on the Oncomine TCR Beta short-read assay. Using its own MiXCR run on the PCR reads, TCRdb lists one record per CDR3 protein. The sample lists over 20,000 distinct CDR3 sequences, 64% seen once, with 4.5% to 5% in the top ten. The treatment denotes: approximately nine-day PBMC culture with coronavirus spike peptide pools or control peptides (ViraFEST assay). TCRs were sequenced by ViraFEST after antigen-specific T cells had been expanded with peptide pools. PBMCs were cultured at 1.5 million to 2.5 million per well with 9.5 to 10 IU/ml IL-2 and 8.5 to 10 ug/ml peptide pools. Note on this clonotype: The target antigen is unknown.

The sequence was obtained from a human donor who had recovered from COVID-19. The sample comprised CD4+ T cells from blood, cultured in vitro.

CDR3 loop: CASSQGDGNGYEQYF. CDR3 DNA: TGTGCCAGCAGCCAAGGAGACGGGAACGGGTACGAGCAGTACTTC. V usage is TRBV14 and J usage is TRBJ2-7, with D tentatively TRBD2 (5 bases). Germline V gene data show CDR1 as SGHDN and CDR2 as FVKESK. The CDR3 contains 15 residues. V was clipped by 1 base and J by 4 bases, with 14 bases between them.